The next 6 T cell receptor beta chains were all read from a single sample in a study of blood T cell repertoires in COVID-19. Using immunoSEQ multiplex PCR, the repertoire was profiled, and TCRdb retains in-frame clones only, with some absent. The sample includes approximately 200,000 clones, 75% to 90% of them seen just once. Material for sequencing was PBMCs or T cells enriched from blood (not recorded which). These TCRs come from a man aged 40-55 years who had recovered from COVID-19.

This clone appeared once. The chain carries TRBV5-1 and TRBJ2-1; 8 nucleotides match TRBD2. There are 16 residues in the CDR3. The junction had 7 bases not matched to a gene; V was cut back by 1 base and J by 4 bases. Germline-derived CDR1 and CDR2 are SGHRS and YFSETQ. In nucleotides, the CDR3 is TGCGCCAGCAGCTTGTTCGGTACTAGCGGATACAATGAGCAGTTCTTC. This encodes CASSLFGTSGYNEQFF.

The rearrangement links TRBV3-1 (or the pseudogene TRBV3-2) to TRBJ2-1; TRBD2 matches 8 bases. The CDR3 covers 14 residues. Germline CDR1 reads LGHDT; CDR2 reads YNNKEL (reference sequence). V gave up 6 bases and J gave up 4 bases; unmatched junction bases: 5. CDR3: CASSGGRTYNEQFF. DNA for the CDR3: TGTGCCAGCAGTGGCGGGAGGACGTACAATGAGCAGTTCTTC.

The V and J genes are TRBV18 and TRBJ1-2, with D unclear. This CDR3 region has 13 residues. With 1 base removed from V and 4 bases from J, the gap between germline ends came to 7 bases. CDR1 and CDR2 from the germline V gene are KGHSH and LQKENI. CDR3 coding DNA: TGTGCCAGCTCACCACGTTCACTCTATGGCTACACCTTC. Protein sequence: CASSPRSLYGYTF.

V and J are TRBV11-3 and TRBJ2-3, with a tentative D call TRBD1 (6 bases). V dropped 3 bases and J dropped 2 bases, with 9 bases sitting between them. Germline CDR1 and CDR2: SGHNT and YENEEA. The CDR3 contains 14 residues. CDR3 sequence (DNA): TGTGCCAGCAGCTTCCAGGGGACCACAGATACGCAGTATTTT. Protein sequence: CASSFQGTTDTQYF.

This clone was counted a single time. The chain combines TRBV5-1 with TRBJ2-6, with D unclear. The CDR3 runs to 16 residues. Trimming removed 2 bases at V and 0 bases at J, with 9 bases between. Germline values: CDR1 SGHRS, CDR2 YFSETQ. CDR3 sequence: CASSLTPVSGANVLTF. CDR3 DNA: TGCGCCAGCAGCTTAACCCCAGTCTCTGGGGCCAACGTCCTGACTTTC.

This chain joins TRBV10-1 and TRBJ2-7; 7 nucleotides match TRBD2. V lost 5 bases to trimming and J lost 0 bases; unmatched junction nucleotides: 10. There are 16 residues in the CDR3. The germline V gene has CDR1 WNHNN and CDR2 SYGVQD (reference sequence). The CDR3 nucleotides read TGCGCCAGCAGTCCTATTTCTAGCGGTAGCTCCTACGAGCAGTACTTC. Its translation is CASSPISSGSSYEQYF.